This TCR beta chain derives from a study of blood T cell repertoires in COVID-19. The CDR3 runs 17 residues. With V trimmed by 4 bases and J by 0 bases, 9 bases remained unmatched. Germline lookup yields CDR1 KGHSH and CDR2 LQKENI. TCRdb's copy holds only in-frame clones and misses some; the assay was immunoSEQ multiplex PCR. The sample lists around 56,000 clones; almost 80% were seen once. Sample: peripheral blood. The clonotype was recovered from a man in his sixties with acute or convalescent COVID-19. The chain joins TRBV18 to TRBJ1-3, with 7 bases identical to TRBD1. CDR3 amino acids: CASSLTGTEISGNTIYF. CDR3 coding DNA: TGTGCCAGCTCACTCACCGGGACAGAGATCTCTGGAAACACCATATATTTT. Full variable domain (rest looked up from reference TRBV18 and TRBJ1-3): NAGVMQNPRHLVRRRGQEARLRCSPMKGHSHVYWYRQLPEEGLKFMVYLQKENIIDESGMPKERFSAEFPKEGPSILRIQQVVRGDSAAYFCASSLTGTEISGNTIYFGEGSWLTVV.